The 10 T cell receptor beta chains below come from one sample, sequenced in a study of T cells in Graves' hyperthyroidism and ophthalmopathy. The investigators amplified TCR beta CDR3 regions from RNA transcripts. HTBI primers were the set used in a first-round RT-PCR of the TCR CDR3. TCRdb independently ran MiXCR on the multiplex PCR reads; one entry per CDR3 protein. The data show around 420,000 distinct CDR3 sequences, with about 15% seen just once and 7.5% to 9% held by the top ten. The sample was blood. The receptors shown here come from a woman aged 18-29 years with Graves' hyperthyroidism.

This clonotype was recorded many times. The chain joins TRBV5-6 to TRBJ2-7, with D possibly being TRBD1 (7 bases). The germline CDR1 and CDR2 sequences are SGHDT and YYEEEE. This CDR3 has 14 residues. V shed 2 bases and J shed 2 bases, with 11 bases lying between them. CDR3 residues: CASSFDREAYEQYF. In nucleotides, the CDR3 is TGTGCCAGCAGCTTTGACAGGGAGGCCTACGAGCAGTACTTC.

This clonotype was counted at least ten times. This rearrangement joins TRBV27 to TRBJ2-1; no clear D. Germline lookup yields CDR1 MNHEY and CDR2 SMNVEV (reference sequence). V lost 4 bases, J lost 5 bases, and 15 bases lay in between. The CDR3 is 15 amino acids. CDR3 DNA sequence: TGTGCCAGCAGTTCTGTCCTAAACCCCAACAATGAGCAGTTCTTC. The encoded protein is CASSSVLNPNNEQFF.

This clonotype was found many times. The genes are TRBV2 and TRBJ2-5; possibly TRBD2 for D (6 bases). Trimming pared 7 bases from V and 6 bases from J, leaving 15 bases between. There are 13 residues in the CDR3. Per germline, CDR1 SNHLY and CDR2 FYNNEI. CDR3 in amino acids: CASISSGWKTQYF. CDR3 DNA: TGTGCCAGCATCTCCAGCGGGTGGAAGACCCAGTACTTC. The full variable domain, rest sourced from reference TRBV2 and TRBJ2-5, is EPEVTQTPSHQVTQMGQEVILRCVPISNHLYFYWYRQILGQKVEFLVSFYNNEISEKSEIFDDQFSVERPDGSNFTLKIRSTKLEDSAMYFCASISSGWKTQYFGPGTRLLVL.

The chain employs TRBV20-1 and TRBJ2-3; TRBD2 matches 11 bases. J was trimmed by 1 base and V by 3 bases; bases with no gene match: 0. CDR1 is DFQATT and CDR2 is SNEGSKA in the germline V gene (reference sequence). This CDR3 contains 14 residues. The CDR3 is CSARTSGGTDTQYF. DNA of the CDR3: TGCAGTGCTAGGACTAGCGGGGGCACAGATACGCAGTATTTT.

This clonotype was detected ten times or more. The V and J genes are TRBV11-3 and TRBJ2-1; D unresolved. The CDR3 is 12 residues long. CDR1 and CDR2 (germline): SGHNT, YENEEA. The V and J ends lost 5 bases and 10 bases respectively, with 12 bases between them. The CDR3 nucleotides read TGTGCCAGCAGCGCCTGGGCCAGCGAGCAGTTCTTC. It specifies CASSAWASEQFF.

As for this clonotype: Given a much more abundant clone one base away, this may be a read error. The genes are TRBV5-1 and TRBJ2-6, with D unresolved. The CDR3 is 17 residues long. V was shortened by 0 bases and J by 0 bases, with 10 bases between the two germline ends. Germline loops: CDR1 SGHRS, CDR2 YFSETQ. The CDR3 nucleotides are TGCGCCAGCAGCTTGGCCTCAATGAACTCTGGGGCCAACGTCCTGACTTTC. Its protein product is CASSLASMNSGANVLTF.

This clonotype was detected many times. The rearrangement joins TRBV7-9 to TRBJ2-5; D possibly corresponds to TRBD1 (6 bases). V was pared by 2 bases and J by 3 bases, with 10 bases between. Germline V lookup: CDR1 SEHNR, CDR2 FQNEAQ (reference sequence). The CDR3 is made up of 14 amino acids. DNA of the CDR3: TGTGCCAGCAGCTTACAGGGGCCAAAAGAGACCCAGTACTTC. Residues: CASSLQGPKETQYF. The variable domain in full, completed from reference TRBV7-9 and TRBJ2-5, reads DTGVSQNPRHKITKRGQNVTFRCDPISEHNRLYWYRQTLGQGPEFLTYFQNEAQLEKSRLLSDRFSAERPKGSFSTLEIQRTEQGDSAMYLCASSLQGPKETQYFGPGTRLLVL.

This clonotype was counted many times. V is TRBV7-9 and J is TRBJ2-1; possibly TRBD1 or TRBD2 for D (5 bases each). The CDR3 sequence is 19 residues long. V was cut by 3 bases and J by 3 bases, with 24 bases left in between. Germline V gene lookup returns CDR1 SEHNR and CDR2 FQNEAQ (reference sequence). CDR3 in DNA: TGTGCCAGCAGCTTCCCCAGCGAGGGGACCACCGCATTCTACAATGAGCAGTTCTTC. Encoded protein: CASSFPSEGTTAFYNEQFF.

This clonotype was observed once. It may be a read error: a sequence one base away is much more abundant. The missing conserved phenylalanine or tryptophan at the end of this CDR3 makes a read error likely. This rearrangement joins TRBV30 to TRBJ2-7; tentatively, D is TRBD1 (6 bases). Germline V gene data show CDR1 as GTSNPN and CDR2 as SVGIG (reference sequence). V was cut by 0 bases and J by 3 bases, with 21 bases left in between. The CDR3 runs 17 residues. Written as DNA, the CDR3 is TGTGCCTGGAGTGTACTTGCAGGGGCCCGTCCCGGCTACGAGCAGTACCTC. This translates into CAWSVLAGARPGYEQYL.

This clonotype was observed many times. The rearrangement links TRBV9 to TRBJ2-2; no clear D. V lost 2 bases and J 1 base, leaving 9 bases between the germline ends. This CDR3 contains 15 residues. Per the germline V gene, CDR1 is SGDLS and CDR2 is YYNGEE. The CDR3 loop is CASSVGSVNTGELFF. The CDR3 nucleotides are TGTGCCAGCAGCGTTGGTAGTGTGAACACCGGGGAGCTGTTTTTT.